This T cell receptor (beta chain) was sequenced during a study of blood T cells in healthy people across ages. Study observations and caveats: For the donors, CMV status was unknown and possibly confounded expanded clonotype changes. Naive CD4+ cells and diversity were both higher in long-lived donors than in aged donors.

A J-beta primer mix and a sample-barcoded 5' primer were used in a second PCR of about 7 to 12 cycles. Every molecule of cDNA carried a tag from a template-switch adaptor with 12 random nucleotides. TCRdb ran MiXCR on the 5' RACE reads and lists one entry per CDR3 protein. The table has approximately 1.5 million distinct CDR3 sequences, 30% to 35% seen once. Trimming took off 1 base at V and 8 bases at J, with 15 bases between the two ends. From germline, CDR1 is SGHVS and CDR2 FQNEAQ. The CDR3 has 16 amino acids. On this clonotype itself: Its specificity is unknown.

The clonotype originates from a woman aged 25 to 39 in good health. V and J are TRBV7-8 and TRBJ1-6, with D possibly being TRBD1 (5 bases). The sample was blood. The CDR3 reads CASSLVLGELDSPLHF. Here the CDR3 DNA reads TGTGCCAGCAGCTTAGTATTAGGGGAGCTCGATTCACCCCTCCACTTT.